What follows are 18 T cell receptor beta chains derived from one specimen sequenced in a study of CD8 T cells in ankylosing spondylitis. TCRdb re-analysed the 5' RACE reads in MiXCR, keeping a single row per CDR3 protein. The repertoire holds about 200,000 distinct CDR3 sequences, 9.5% to 15% seen once, with 16% in the top ten. The sequenced sample consisted of blood, either unsorted or a sorted T cell fraction (not recorded which). The receptor set was obtained from a male donor with ankylosing spondylitis or in good health (not recorded which).

This clonotype was observed many times. The V gene is TRBV7-9, the J gene TRBJ2-7, with D tentatively TRBD1 or TRBD2 (5 bases each). The V end lost 5 bases, the J end lost 1 base, and 15 bases lay between the germline ends. CDR3 length equals 15 residues. CDR1 is SEHNR, CDR2 FQNEAQ, per germline (reference sequence). This CDR3 is CASSPSGTRSYEQYF. The CDR3 region has the DNA TGTGCCAGCAGCCCATCAGGGACCCGATCCTACGAGCAGTACTTC.

The rearrangement joins TRBV20-1 to TRBJ2-3; 8 nucleotides line up with TRBD2. CDR1 is DFQATT and CDR2 is SNEGSKA in the germline V gene (reference sequence). The CDR3 runs 14 residues. V lost 1 base, J lost 3 bases, and 3 bases stayed unmatched. The CDR3 DNA reads as TGCAGTGCTAGAGGGACTAGCAGGACAGATACGCAGTATTTT. As protein: CSARGTSRTDTQYF.

The chain uses TRBV10-2 and TRBJ2-1, with 8 bases that match TRBD2. CDR3 length equals 14 residues. V gave up 6 bases and J gave up 5 bases; unmatched junction bases: 6. In germline, CDR1 is WSHSY, CDR2 SAAADI. The CDR3 sequence is CASRPGLGNNEQFF. The CDR3 DNA sequence: TGCGCCAGCAGGCCGGGACTAGGGAACAATGAGCAGTTCTTC.

This clonotype was observed a handful of times. V gene TRBV27 combines with J gene TRBJ2-1, with 10 positions matching TRBD1. The CDR3 spans 16 residues. The V gene end was trimmed by 5 bases and the J gene end by 8 bases; junction bases not matched to a gene: 12. CDR1 MNHEY and CDR2 SMNVEV come from the germline V gene (reference sequence). CDR3 DNA: TGTGCCAGCAGTCCTCTCGGGACAGGGGACTCCCATGAGCAGTTCTTC. Its translation is CASSPLGTGDSHEQFF.

This chain joins TRBV4-2 and TRBJ2-1; D may correspond to TRBD1 or TRBD2 (5 bases each). Germline V gene lookup returns CDR1 LGHNA and CDR2 YNFKEQ. The CDR3 has 16 residues. With 4 bases removed from V and 1 base from J, the gap between germline ends came to 14 bases. DNA for the CDR3: TGTGCCAGCAGCCCGGGGCTGGGGGATTCCTACAATGAGCAGTTCTTC. It specifies CASSPGLGDSYNEQFF.

This clonotype occurred a few times. In nucleotides, the CDR3 is TGTGCCAGCAGTTTAGCGCGGAGGGCAGGGGTGGACACCGGGGAGCTGTTTTTT. Its translation: CASSLARRAGVDTGELFF. This chain joins TRBV12-3 or TRBV12-4 and TRBJ2-2; D possibly uses TRBD1 or TRBD2 (6 bases each). The CDR3 consists of 18 residues. Trimming stripped 0 bases from V and 3 bases from J, with 17 bases between.

This clonotype was seen a few times. This chain joins TRBV19 and TRBJ2-7; 7 bases map to TRBD2. The CDR3 sequence is 15 residues long. Germline-derived CDR1 and CDR2 are LNHDA and SQIVND (reference sequence). J was trimmed by 0 bases and V by 3 bases; bases with no gene match: 5. As DNA, the CDR3 is TGTGCCAGTAGTATCGGGGCGGGAGTCTCCTACGAGCAGTACTTC. It encodes CASSIGAGVSYEQYF.

The genes are TRBV4-1 and TRBJ2-3; TRBD2 might be the D (6 bases). V was cut by 0 bases and J by 4 bases, with 8 bases left in between. Germline V gene lookup returns CDR1 MGHRA and CDR2 YSYEKL. This CDR3 is built from 14 residues. The CDR3 bases are TGCGCCAGCAGCCAAGAGGGGACTTCAGATACGCAGTATTTT. Residues: CASSQEGTSDTQYF.

Ten or more counts support this clonotype. This chain joins TRBV12-3 or TRBV12-4 and TRBJ1-1; D unresolved. The ends were cut back, 6 bases at V and 5 bases at J, with 13 bases in the middle. The CDR3 length is 13 residues. The CDR3 DNA reads as TGTGCCAGCAGCCTTTATCAGGTGACTGAAGCTTTCTTT. Protein: CASSLYQVTEAFF.

A few counts support this clonotype. This rearrangement joins TRBV10-2 to TRBJ2-1; possible D gene TRBD1, 6 bases. The CDR3 covers 14 residues. Germline V gives CDR1 WSHSY, CDR2 SAAADI. Trimming removed 4 bases from V and 1 base from J, with 8 bases in between. CDR3 DNA sequence: TGCGCCAGCAGTGGGGGGCGGTCCTACAATGAGCAGTTCTTC. It specifies CASSGGRSYNEQFF.

This clonotype came up a few times. This chain joins TRBV6-4 and TRBJ1-1, with D tentatively TRBD1 (6 bases). Germline V gene lookup returns CDR1 MRHNA and CDR2 SNTAGT. The CDR3 is 14 residues long. V shed 3 bases and J shed 4 bases, with 12 bases lying between them. In DNA form, the CDR3 reads TGTGCCAGCAGTGAAAGTGGGGGGCGCACTGAAGCTTTCTTT. Translated, it gives CASSESGGRTEAFF.

This clonotype was found many times. This chain connects TRBV5-1 to TRBJ2-1; D is ambiguous. CDR3 length equals 14 residues. The germline gives CDR1 SGHRS, CDR2 YFSETQ. The V and J ends lost 5 bases and 1 base respectively, with 10 bases between them. In nucleotides, the CDR3 is TGCGCCAGCAGTTCGAGCCCTTCCTACAATGAGCAGTTCTTC. It yields the protein CASSSSPSYNEQFF. Together with reference TRBV5-1 and TRBJ2-1, the CDR3 gives the full variable domain: KAGVTQTPRYLIKTRGQQVTLSCSPISGHRSVSWYQQTPGQGLQFLFEYFSETQRNKGNFPGRFSGRQFSNSRSEMNVSTLELGDSALYLCASSSSPSYNEQFFGPGTRLTVL.

V usage is TRBV9 and J usage is TRBJ2-1, with D possibly matching TRBD2 (6 bases). The CDR3 loop spans 17 amino acids. Germline assignment: CDR1 SGDLS and CDR2 YYNGEE. V was pared by 4 bases and J by 4 bases, with 21 bases between. The CDR3 reads CASSPHLGSGRYNEQFF. The CDR3 bases are TGTGCCAGCAGCCCCCACCTAGGGAGCGGGCGATACAATGAGCAGTTCTTC.

The chain combines TRBV5-1 with TRBJ2-3; D is uncertain. Germline V CDR1 and CDR2: SGHRS, YFSETQ. There are 11 residues in the CDR3. V was clipped by 6 bases and J by 4 bases, with 6 bases between them. For the CDR3, the DNA is TGCGCCAGCATCGGACCAGATACGCAGTATTTT. Translation: CASIGPDTQYF.

This chain connects TRBV6-5 to TRBJ2-3; no clear D gene. V lost 0 bases to trimming and J lost 5 bases, with 6 bases between them. Germline V gene sequence: CDR1 MNHEY, CDR2 SVGAGI. The CDR3 spans 13 residues. For the CDR3, the DNA is TGTGCCAGCAGTTACTCGCTAGTAGATACGCAGTATTTT. Translated: CASSYSLVDTQYF.

The chain employs TRBV5-1 and TRBJ2-1; 10 nucleotides match TRBD2. Germline lookup yields CDR1 SGHRS and CDR2 YFSETQ. V gave up 5 bases and J gave up 10 bases; unmatched junction bases: 6. CDR3 length: 13 amino acids. The CDR3 DNA is TGCGCCAGCAGGCCGGGACTAGCGTGGGAGCAGTTCTTC. Protein product: CASRPGLAWEQFF. Combining the CDR3 with reference TRBV5-1 and TRBJ2-1 gives the whole variable domain KAGVTQTPRYLIKTRGQQVTLSCSPISGHRSVSWYQQTPGQGLQFLFEYFSETQRNKGNFPGRFSGRQFSNSRSEMNVSTLELGDSALYLCASRPGLAWEQFFGPGTRLTVL.

This clonotype turned up a few times. The chain couples TRBV3-1 to TRBJ2-7; tentative D call: TRBD1 (6 bases). V was cut by 6 bases and J by 4 bases, with 16 bases left in between. Germline V gene data show CDR1 as LGHDT and CDR2 as YNNKEL (reference sequence). This CDR3 is 14 amino acids long. For the CDR3, the DNA is TGTGCCAGCAGGCCGGGACATGGTACTTACGAGCAGTACTTC. Translating gives CASRPGHGTYEQYF.

The table lists this clonotype with a few counts. V is TRBV12-3 or TRBV12-4 and J is TRBJ1-1, with D possibly being TRBD1 (5 bases). V lost 7 bases, J lost 6 bases, and 12 bases lay in between. This CDR3 is 12 amino acids long. The CDR3 DNA follows: TGTGCCAGCAACCATGGGGGTCCTGAAGCTTTCTTT. Translating it yields CASNHGGPEAFF.